These T cell receptor beta chains were read from a single sample in a study of PD-L1 blockade in urothelial cancer. TCRdb's copy holds only in-frame clones and misses some; the assay was immunoSEQ multiplex PCR. The sample consists of roughly 43,000 clones, over 75% of them appearing once. The source was PBMCs, collected around atezolizumab (anti-PD-L1) treatment. The receptors shown here come from a man in his 60s with urothelial cancer. Both conserved end residues are part of each CDR3. The D gene is left open where the match is weak. Clone size is stated in some rows and not others, as once, few, many or a class when expanded.

CDR3aa | CDR3nt | j_gene | abundance | d_gene | v_gene
CASSERLESYEQYF | TGTGCCAGCAGTGAGAGACTGGAATCCTACGAGCAGTACTTC | TRBJ2-7 | - | - | TRBV6-4
CASSSRWAGYTF | TGTGCCAGCAGCTCAAGGTGGGCTGGCTACACCTTC | TRBJ1-2 | - | - | TRBV13
CASSERGQRYEQYF | TGTGCCAGCAGTGAACGGGGACAGAGATACGAGCAGTACTTC | TRBJ2-7 | - | TRBD1 | TRBV6-1
CASKGGSGTEAFF | TGTGCCAGCAAGGGAGGGTCGGGCACTGAAGCTTTCTTT | TRBJ1-1 | - | - | TRBV6-1
CASAIERGGRETQYF | TGTGCCAGCGCCATAGAGCGGGGGGGCAGGGAGACCCAGTACTTC | TRBJ2-5 | - | TRBD2 | TRBV2
CASSDRQRNTEAFF | TGTGCCAGCAGTGACCGACAGAGGAACACTGAAGCTTTCTTT | TRBJ1-1 | - | - | TRBV6-1
CASSQDLGGGVSTEAFF | TGTGCCAGCAGCCAAGATCTTGGGGGGGGAGTGAGCACTGAAGCTTTCTTT | TRBJ1-1 | few | - | TRBV14
CASSIGQGNGADTQYF | TGTGCCAGTAGTATTGGACAGGGGAATGGGGCAGATACGCAGTATTTT | TRBJ2-3 | once | TRBD1 | TRBV19
CASSSRGLNTEAFF | TGTGCCAGCAGCTCGCGGGGCCTGAACACTGAAGCTTTCTTT | TRBJ1-1 | - | - | TRBV11-2
CAWSGQVGTYNEQFF | TGTGCCTGGAGCGGACAGGTGGGCACCTACAATGAGCAGTTCTTC | TRBJ2-1 | - | TRBD1 | TRBV30
CASSFGASGGSDTQYF | TGCGCCAGCAGTTTTGGGGCCAGCGGGGGCTCAGATACGCAGTATTTT | TRBJ2-3 | - | TRBD2 | TRBV5-1
CASSQVSSYEQYF | TGTGCCAGCAGCCAGGTTAGCTCCTACGAGCAGTACTTC | TRBJ2-7 | - | - | TRBV7-9
CALYRVYNEQFF | TGTGCCTTATACAGGGTTTACAATGAGCAGTTCTTC | TRBJ2-1 | - | - | TRBV30
CATSRDSGGYNEQFF | TGTGCCACCAGCAGAGATTCTGGGGGGTACAATGAGCAGTTCTTC | TRBJ2-1 | - | - | TRBV15
CASSQVGTSGGNEQFF | TGTGCCAGCAGCCAAGTCGGGACTAGCGGGGGGAATGAGCAGTTCTTC | TRBJ2-1 | - | TRBD2 | TRBV4-2
CASSEEGSSYNSPLHF | TGTGCCAGCAGTGAAGAAGGGAGCTCCTATAATTCACCCCTCCACTTT | TRBJ1-6 | - | - | TRBV2
CASSPGGSNTEAFF | TGTGCCAGCAGCCCCGGAGGGTCGAACACTGAAGCTTTCTTT | TRBJ1-1 | - | - | TRBV5-4
CASSSPGLAGVNEQFF | TGTGCCAGCAGCTCACCGGGACTAGCGGGAGTCAATGAGCAGTTCTTC | TRBJ2-1 | - | TRBD2 | TRBV5-4
CASSPPTDTQYF | TGTGCCAGCAGCCCCCCAACAGATACGCAGTATTTT | TRBJ2-3 | - | - | TRBV9
CASSQAGVLYNEQFF | TGTGCCAGTAGTCAAGCGGGAGTACTCTACAATGAGCAGTTCTTC | TRBJ2-1 | - | TRBD2 | TRBV19
CASSGVGRGEQYF | TGTGCCAGCAGTGGAGTCGGCCGAGGCGAGCAGTACTTC | TRBJ2-7 | - | - | TRBV6-6
CASSPPLPNEQFF | TGTGCCAGCAGCCCCCCTCTCCCCAATGAGCAGTTCTTC | TRBJ2-1 | - | - | TRBV7-2
CASSLDRPLYNEQFF | TGCGCCAGCAGCTTGGACAGGCCGCTGTACAATGAGCAGTTCTTC | TRBJ2-1 | - | - | TRBV5-1
CASTDRGARYF | TGTGCCAGTACGGACAGGGGCGCCAGGTATTTT | TRBJ2-3 | - | TRBD1 | TRBV19
CASSLPGQLNTEAFF | TGTGCCAGCAGTTTACCCGGACAGCTGAACACTGAAGCTTTCTTT | TRBJ1-1 | - | - | TRBV28
CASSLSQGAYGYTF | TGTGCCAGCAGCTTGAGTCAGGGTGCCTATGGCTACACCTTC | TRBJ1-2 | - | - | TRBV11-2
CAWSRQGLNYGYTF | TGTGCCTGGAGCAGACAGGGATTAAACTATGGCTACACCTTC | TRBJ1-2 | - | TRBD1 | TRBV30
CASSSPPSSGSPTGELFF | TGCGCCAGCAGCTCCCCCCCTAGTAGCGGGAGCCCCACCGGGGAGCTGTTTTTT | TRBJ2-2 | - | TRBD2 | TRBV5-1
CASSLNPGGFGGNTIYF | TGTGCCAGCAGTTTAAACCCAGGGGGCTTCGGTGGAAACACCATATATTTT | TRBJ1-3 | - | TRBD1 | TRBV28
CATTRDGTGELFF | TGTGCAACGACACGCGACGGCACCGGGGAGCTGTTTTTT | TRBJ2-2 | - | - | TRBV19
CASSEQGARGEQFF | TGTGCCAGCAGTGAGCAGGGGGCGCGTGGGGAGCAGTTCTTC | TRBJ2-1 | - | TRBD1 | TRBV6-4
CASSLTPGTEPDEQYF | TGCGCCAGCAGCTTGACACCCGGGACAGAGCCCGACGAGCAGTACTTC | TRBJ2-7 | - | TRBD1 | TRBV5-1
CASSVHQGANTEAFF | TGTGCCAGCAGCGTACACCAGGGGGCGAACACTGAAGCTTTCTTT | TRBJ1-1 | - | TRBD1 | TRBV7-8
CASSPMAGDTEAFF | TGTGCCAGCAGTCCTATGGCAGGGGACACTGAAGCTTTCTTT | TRBJ1-1 | - | - | TRBV28
CASSFQNTEAFF | TGTGCCAGCAGCTTCCAGAACACTGAAGCTTTCTTT | TRBJ1-1 | once | - | TRBV11-2
CASSYGREWQYF | TGTGCCAGCAGCTACGGACGGGAATGGCAGTACTTC | TRBJ2-7 | - | - | TRBV7-2
CASSDPGRGAAGYTF | TGCGCCAGCAGTGACCCAGGGCGGGGGGCAGCCGGCTACACCTTC | TRBJ1-2 | - | - | TRBV10-1
CASSPWGVGNTEAFF | TGTGCCAGCAGCCCGTGGGGAGTAGGGAACACTGAAGCTTTCTTT | TRBJ1-1 | - | - | TRBV11-2
CAISEGRESNQPQHF | TGTGCCATCAGTGAGGGCAGGGAAAGCAATCAGCCCCAGCATTTT | TRBJ1-5 | once | - | TRBV10-3
CASSFLLAGRGAEAFF | TGCGCCAGCAGCTTCCTTTTGGCGGGACGGGGGGCTGAAGCTTTCTTT | TRBJ1-1 | - | - | TRBV5-1
CASSPVARYNSPLHF | TGTGCCAGCAGCCCGGTTGCCAGGTATAATTCACCCCTCCACTTT | TRBJ1-6 | - | - | TRBV27
CASSFNLAGGSEQYF | TGTGCCAGCAGCTTTAACCTAGCGGGAGGTAGTGAGCAGTACTTC | TRBJ2-7 | - | TRBD2 | TRBV5-8
CASSVQDSSTDTQYF | TGTGCCAGCAGCGTACAGGACTCTAGCACAGATACGCAGTATTTT | TRBJ2-3 | - | - | TRBV9
CASSPTLGQSSYEQYF | TGTGCCAGCAGCCCTACCCTGGGACAGAGCTCCTACGAGCAGTACTTC | TRBJ2-7 | - | TRBD1 | TRBV28
CASSFKATQATNEKLFF | TGTGCCAGCAGCTTTAAGGCGACACAGGCAACTAATGAAAAACTGTTTTTT | TRBJ1-4 | few | - | TRBV7-9
CASSQDLTGAKNIQYF | TGTGCCAGCAGCCAAGATTTGACGGGAGCCAAAAACATTCAGTACTTC | TRBJ2-4 | - | - | TRBV4-2
CASMLWRQNTEAFF | TGTGCCAGTATGCTGTGGAGGCAGAACACTGAAGCTTTCTTT | TRBJ1-1 | - | - | TRBV19
CASSLGLAVVQNNEQFF | TGTGCCAGCAGCTTAGGGCTAGCGGTCGTACAGAACAATGAGCAGTTCTTC | TRBJ2-1 | - | TRBD2 | TRBV13
CASSSRDRGSHEQFF | TGTGCCAGCAGCTCGAGGGACAGGGGTTCGCATGAGCAGTTCTTC | TRBJ2-1 | - | TRBD1 | TRBV5-4
CAITGSGEKLFF | TGTGCCATCACAGGATCGGGTGAAAAACTGTTTTTT | TRBJ1-4 | - | - | TRBV7-9
CASSSIGMNTEAFF | TGTGCCAGCAGTAGCATTGGAATGAACACTGAAGCTTTCTTT | TRBJ1-1 | - | - | TRBV7-9
CASSSGNRVMNTEAFF | TGTGCCAGCAGCTCGGGTAACAGGGTCATGAACACTGAAGCTTTCTTT | TRBJ1-1 | - | - | TRBV9
CASSQEAGGAHRELFF | TGCGCCAGCAGCCAAGAAGCAGGGGGCGCACACAGGGAGCTGTTTTTT | TRBJ2-2 | - | TRBD1 | TRBV4-3